The rows below give T cell receptor beta chains drawn from one sample of a study of blood T cell repertoires in COVID-19. Generated by immunoSEQ multiplex PCR, the TCRdb table keeps only in-frame clones and is missing some. The data contain some 130,000 clones, about four fifths of them singletons. The specimen was peripheral blood. The receptors here all came from a man between 35 and 55 years old with active or convalescent COVID-19. CDR3s include the opening cysteine and the closing phenylalanine or tryptophan. Fields, in order: D gene, J gene, clone size, V gene, CDR3 length, CDR3 DNA, CDR3 protein. A D gene is named only where the DNA matches it firmly. Clone sizes are given selectively: once, few, many, or a class where the clone is expanded.

d_gene: -
j_gene: TRBJ1-1
abundance: -
v_gene: TRBV14
len: 16
CDR3nt: TGTGCCAGCAGTCCCGGTTGGCCAGGGGCGGGTATTGAAGCTTTCTTT
CDR3aa: CASSPGWPGAGIEAFF

d_gene: -
j_gene: TRBJ1-4
abundance: -
v_gene: TRBV3-1/TRBV3-2
len: 15
CDR3nt: TGTGCCAGCAGCCAAATGCGAACAGTTAATGAAAAACTGTTTTTT
CDR3aa: CASSQMRTVNEKLFF

d_gene: TRBD2
j_gene: TRBJ2-5
abundance: -
v_gene: TRBV11-2
len: 16
CDR3nt: TGTGCCAGCAGCCGATTAAACCTTCCGGGGGGAGAGACCCAGTACTTC
CDR3aa: CASSRLNLPGGETQYF

d_gene: -
j_gene: TRBJ1-6
abundance: -
v_gene: TRBV6-4
len: 16
CDR3nt: TGTGCCAGCAGTGACTCTGCGGGGCCGAAGAATTCACCCCTCCACTTT
CDR3aa: CASSDSAGPKNSPLHF

d_gene: -
j_gene: TRBJ2-7
abundance: -
v_gene: TRBV7-2
len: 13
CDR3nt: TGTGCCAGCAGCTTAGCATGGGCAAACGAGCAGTACTTC
CDR3aa: CASSLAWANEQYF

d_gene: -
j_gene: TRBJ1-3
abundance: -
v_gene: TRBV6-5
len: 14
CDR3nt: TGTGCCAGCAGCGGTGGTTACTCTGGAAACACCATATATTTT
CDR3aa: CASSGGYSGNTIYF

d_gene: TRBD1
j_gene: TRBJ2-2
abundance: once
v_gene: TRBV6-5
len: 15
CDR3nt: TGTGCCAGCAGGAGACAGGGGGCGGGCACCGGGGAGCTGTTTTTT
CDR3aa: CASRRQGAGTGELFF

d_gene: -
j_gene: TRBJ1-1
abundance: few
v_gene: TRBV28
len: 14
CDR3nt: TGTGCCAGCACCCCAGGACAGATTTGGACTGAAGCTTTCTTT
CDR3aa: CASTPGQIWTEAFF

d_gene: -
j_gene: TRBJ1-6
abundance: -
v_gene: TRBV7-2
len: 14
CDR3nt: TGTGCCAGCAGTAGAAAAGGGGTGGATTCACCCCTCCACTTT
CDR3aa: CASSRKGVDSPLHF

d_gene: -
j_gene: TRBJ1-4
abundance: many
v_gene: TRBV19
len: 13
CDR3nt: TGTGCCAGTAGTTCACAAACTAATGAAAAACTGTTTTTT
CDR3aa: CASSSQTNEKLFF